Below, 23 T cell receptor beta chains from the same sample are listed, as sequenced in a study of blood T cell repertoires in COVID-19 (TCRdb year 2020). Libraries came from the immunoSEQ multiplex PCR assay. Sourced from immuneACCESS, this table was stored by TCRdb with only in-frame sequences that have V and J called. A share of the clones is absent; for the studies checked, an unresolved V gene accounts for under half, and the remainder has no known explanation. Within this sample are around 180,000 clones, with 85% to 90% of them counted one time only. The ten largest clonotypes hold 15% to 20% of the sample. The sequenced material came from peripheral blood. These receptors all come from a person aged 65-85 years with COVID-19, enrolled during active disease.

V is TRBV27 and J is TRBJ1-6, with TRBD1 matching over 8 bases. The V and J ends lost 6 bases and 9 bases, in that order; junction bases with no gene match: 7. CDR1 MNHEY and CDR2 SMNVEV come from the germline V gene (reference sequence). There are 14 residues in the CDR3. This chain's CDR3 is CASRWQTGVSPLHF. The CDR3 DNA reads TGTGCCAGCAGGTGGCAGACAGGGGTTTCACCCCTCCACTTT.

This sequence joins TRBV18 and TRBJ2-7, with D hard to call. V lost 2 bases, J lost 2 bases, and 10 bases lay in between. The CDR3 is 14 amino acids. CDR1 and CDR2 from the germline V gene are KGHSH and LQKENI. CDR3 residues: CASSPSPVTYEQYF. The CDR3 nucleotides read TGTGCCAGCTCACCATCGCCAGTAACCTACGAGCAGTACTTC. The variable domain in full, completed from reference TRBV18 and TRBJ2-7, reads NAGVMQNPRHLVRRRGQEARLRCSPMKGHSHVYWYRQLPEEGLKFMVYLQKENIIDESGMPKERFSAEFPKEGPSILRIQQVVRGDSAAYFCASSPSPVTYEQYFGPGTRLTVT.

Concerning this clone itself: Other DNA sequences of this sample code for an identical CDR3. The rearrangement joins TRBV6-5 to TRBJ1-5; TRBD1 is a possible D gene (6 bases). The germline V gene has CDR1 MNHEY and CDR2 SVGAGI. CDR3 length: 13 amino acids. Trimming shortened V by 6 bases and J by 7 bases, and 13 bases separated the two germline ends. The CDR3 protein is CASSAGVDQPQHF. The CDR3 bases are TGTGCCAGCAGCGCAGGGGTTGACCAGCCCCAGCATTTT.

The J gene is TRBJ2-7, the V gene TRBV5-1; the D gene is possibly TRBD1 (7 bases). V shed 8 bases and J shed 0 bases, with 18 bases lying between them. This CDR3 is 15 amino acids long. Germline CDR1 is SGHRS and CDR2 is YFSETQ. CDR3 in amino acids: CASRNAGQSSYEQYF. CDR3 nucleotides: TGCGCCAGTCGAAACGCGGGACAGAGCTCCTACGAGCAGTACTTC.

The rearrangement links TRBV7-2 to TRBJ2-1; D perhaps matches TRBD2 (5 bases). The CDR3 extends over 14 amino acids. Germline values: CDR1 SGHTA, CDR2 FQGNSA. The V end was cut by 0 bases, the J end by 7 bases, with 10 bases between. In DNA form, the CDR3 reads TGTGCCAGCAGCTTAGCGCGGACTTATAATGAGCAGTTCTTC. This translates into CASSLARTYNEQFF.

The chain links TRBV6-5 to TRBJ2-7; 9 bases match TRBD1. The trim removed 6 bases at V and 3 bases at J, leaving 9 bases unmatched. Germline CDR1 and CDR2: MNHEY and SVGAGI. CDR3 length: 15 residues. The CDR3 reads CASRLRQGGIYEQYF. In DNA form, the CDR3 reads TGTGCCAGCAGATTAAGACAGGGGGGGATCTACGAGCAGTACTTC.

V gene TRBV10-3 combines with J gene TRBJ1-2; D possibly corresponds to TRBD1 (6 bases). Germline V CDR1 and CDR2: ENHRY, SYGVKD. Deletions cut 2 bases from V and 4 bases from J, with 14 bases between. This CDR3 is built from 15 residues. The CDR3 bases are TGTGCCATCAGTGAGCGGACAGACCCGAGCTATGGCTACACCTTC. This translates into CAISERTDPSYGYTF.

This chain links TRBV6-5 with TRBJ2-1; TRBD2 aligns across 9 bases. Germline V CDR1 and CDR2: MNHEY, SVGAGI. The J segment lost 4 bases and the V segment lost 5 bases, leaving 6 bases of the junction unmatched. The CDR3 extends over 15 amino acids. Here the CDR3 reads CASSSRTSAYNEQFF. DNA of the CDR3: TGTGCCAGCAGTAGCCGGACTAGCGCTTACAATGAGCAGTTCTTC.

This chain connects TRBV5-6 to TRBJ2-7; possible D gene TRBD1, 6 bases. V was cut by 2 bases and J by 2 bases, with 11 bases left in between. The CDR3 spans 14 residues. Per the germline V gene, CDR1 is SGHDT and CDR2 is YYEEEE. CDR3 in DNA: TGTGCCAGCAGCTTTCCAGGGGAGACCTACGAGCAGTACTTC. It is translated as CASSFPGETYEQYF.

This chain connects TRBV7-3 to TRBJ1-1; no definite D call. Germline V CDR1 and CDR2: SGHTA, FQGTGA. V lost 5 bases, J lost 1 base, and 14 bases lay in between. CDR3 size: 15 residues. CDR3 in amino acids: CASSPVGVENTEAFF. In DNA, the CDR3 is TGTGCCAGCAGCCCAGTTGGAGTCGAGAACACTGAAGCTTTCTTT.

The chain carries TRBV25-1 and TRBJ1-1; 9 positions match TRBD1. V shed 6 bases, J shed 6 bases, and the junction held 5 bases outside the gene matches. The germline CDR1 and CDR2 sequences are MGHDK and SYGVNS. CDR3 length equals 13 residues. CDR3 sequence: CASRRGQGPEAFF. CDR3 nucleotides: TGTGCCAGCAGGCGGGGACAGGGCCCTGAAGCTTTCTTT.

The chain recombines TRBV7-2 with TRBJ1-1; D may be TRBD1 (6 bases). Germline CDR1 reads SGHTA; CDR2 reads FQGNSA. This CDR3 is built from 15 residues. V lost 4 bases, J lost 1 base, and 13 bases lay in between. CDR3 DNA: TGTGCCAGCAGCTCCACCCTAGGGGGGAACACTGAAGCTTTCTTT. It specifies CASSSTLGGNTEAFF. The full variable domain, completed using reference TRBV7-2 and TRBJ1-1, is GAGVSQSPSNKVTEKGKDVELRCDPISGHTALYWYRQSLGQGLEFLIYFQGNSAPDKSGLPSDRFSAERTGGSVSTLTIQRTQQEDSAVYLCASSSTLGGNTEAFFGQGTRLTVV.

The J gene is TRBJ2-2, the V gene TRBV7-2; 10 bases are a match to TRBD1. The CDR3 length is 16 residues. V shed 2 bases, J shed 6 bases, and the junction held 6 bases outside the gene matches. Germline loops: CDR1 SGHTA, CDR2 FQGNSA. CDR3 loop: CASSLWTGGIAGELFF. CDR3 bases: TGTGCCAGCAGCTTATGGACAGGGGGAATTGCCGGGGAGCTGTTTTTT.

The chain has TRBV7-2 and TRBJ2-2; D perhaps matches TRBD2 (6 bases). Germline CDR1 and CDR2: SGHTA and FQGNSA. The V gene lost 4 bases and the J gene lost 6 bases, with 15 bases spanning the gap. The CDR3 length is 15 residues. This CDR3 reads CASSSTRASAGELFF. In DNA form, the CDR3 reads TGTGCCAGCAGCTCCACGAGGGCTAGCGCCGGGGAGCTGTTTTTT. Complete variable domain (other parts from reference TRBV7-2 and TRBJ2-2): GAGVSQSPSNKVTEKGKDVELRCDPISGHTALYWYRQSLGQGLEFLIYFQGNSAPDKSGLPSDRFSAERTGGSVSTLTIQRTQQEDSAVYLCASSSTRASAGELFFGEGSRLTVL.

This chain uses TRBV2 with TRBJ2-1; D possibly corresponds to TRBD2 (5 bases). Germline CDR1 SNHLY, CDR2 FYNNEI. The CDR3 is made up of 15 amino acids. V lost 6 bases to trimming and J lost 0 bases, with 12 bases between them. CDR3 DNA: TGTGCCAGCAGCGAGGGCCTTAGCTCCTACAATGAGCAGTTCTTC. This sequence encodes CASSEGLSSYNEQFF. The full variable domain, in which reference TRBV2 and TRBJ2-1 provide the parts outside the CDR3, is EPEVTQTPSHQVTQMGQEVILRCVPISNHLYFYWYRQILGQKVEFLVSFYNNEISEKSEIFDDQFSVERPDGSNFTLKIRSTKLEDSAMYFCASSEGLSSYNEQFFGPGTRLTVL.

The J gene is TRBJ2-1, the V gene TRBV5-1, with 13 bases matching TRBD2. CDR1 and CDR2 from the germline V gene are SGHRS and YFSETQ. The CDR3 has 17 amino acids. With V trimmed by 0 bases and J by 4 bases, 4 bases remained unmatched. CDR3 sequence: CASSLGWTSGGYNEQFF. The CDR3 DNA sequence: TGCGCCAGCAGCTTGGGGTGGACTAGCGGGGGTTACAATGAGCAGTTCTTC.

The chain couples TRBV4-3 to TRBJ1-3; D call uncertain. This CDR3 is 13 amino acids long. V was trimmed by 1 base and J by 4 bases, leaving 5 bases between them. Germline V gene lookup returns CDR1 LGHNA and CDR2 YSLEER. The DNA for the CDR3 is TGCGCCAGCAGCCAAGTCGTCGGAAACACCATATATTTT. Its protein product is CASSQVVGNTIYF.

This rearrangement joins TRBV19 to TRBJ1-2; TRBD1 agrees at 8 bases. Germline V gene data show CDR1 as LNHDA and CDR2 as SQIVND (reference sequence). CDR3 length equals 16 residues. V lost 3 bases, J lost 4 bases, and 10 bases stayed unmatched. CDR3 residues: CASSMWGTGLIYGYTF. The CDR3 DNA is TGTGCCAGTAGTATGTGGGGGACAGGACTTATCTATGGCTACACCTTC.

V usage is TRBV28 and J usage is TRBJ2-7, with 11 bases matching TRBD1. Germline-derived CDR1 and CDR2 are MDHEN and SYDVKM. CDR3 size: 15 residues. The V and J ends lost 3 bases and 4 bases, in that order; junction bases with no gene match: 5. Written as DNA, the CDR3 is TGTGCCAGCAGTTTGGGACAGGGGGACCTATACGAGCAGTACTTC. This sequence encodes CASSLGQGDLYEQYF.

This sequence joins TRBV7-3 and TRBJ2-2; 7 bases are a match to TRBD2. CDR1 is SGHTA and CDR2 is FQGTGA in the germline V gene. V was pared by 4 bases and J by 4 bases, with 3 bases of the junction left unmatched. This CDR3 contains 14 residues. The CDR3 DNA reads as TGTGCCAGCAGCTGGACTAGTGGCACCGGGGAGCTGTTTTTT. Its protein product is CASSWTSGTGELFF. Complete variable domain (other parts from reference TRBV7-3 and TRBJ2-2): GAGVSQTPSNKVTEKGKYVELRCDPISGHTALYWYRQSLGQGPEFLIYFQGTGAADDSGLPNDRFFAVRPEGSVSTLKIQRTERGDSAVYLCASSWTSGTGELFFGEGSRLTVL.

The chain combines TRBV28 with TRBJ1-4; D not certain. V gave up 2 bases and J gave up 6 bases, with 16 bases separating them. Germline lookup yields CDR1 MDHEN and CDR2 SYDVKM. The length of the CDR3 is 16 residues. Here the CDR3 reads CASSLRRPSGDEKLFF. In nucleotides, the CDR3 is TGTGCCAGCAGTTTAAGGCGTCCGTCGGGAGATGAAAAACTGTTTTTT.

This clone was recorded a few times. The chain links TRBV20-1 to TRBJ2-3; 7 bases align to TRBD1. The germline V gene has CDR1 DFQATT and CDR2 SNEGSKA (reference sequence). This CDR3 comprises 14 residues. Trimming cost V 3 bases and J 3 bases; bases outside gene matches: 6. Here the CDR3 DNA reads TGCAGTGCTAGTCCGGGACAGACGACAGATACGCAGTATTTT. Translating it yields CSASPGQTTDTQYF.

V usage is TRBV18 and J usage is TRBJ1-4, with D unclear. V was clipped by 0 bases and J by 3 bases, with 8 bases between them. The CDR3 runs 15 residues. Per germline, CDR1 KGHSH and CDR2 LQKENI. CDR3 sequence reads: CASSPPGQPNEKLFF. CDR3 coding DNA: TGTGCCAGCTCACCACCTGGGCAGCCTAATGAAAAACTGTTTTTT. The complete variable domain, with remaining parts taken from reference TRBV18 and TRBJ1-4, reads NAGVMQNPRHLVRRRGQEARLRCSPMKGHSHVYWYRQLPEEGLKFMVYLQKENIIDESGMPKERFSAEFPKEGPSILRIQQVVRGDSAAYFCASSPPGQPNEKLFFGSGTQLSVL.